The entry below gives a single TCR beta chain sequence along with its context. In the study's own analysis: Counts of nucleated cells, estimated from reference gene primer amplification, were obtained. The method was immunoSEQ multiplex PCR; TCRdb's version includes in-frame clones alone and lacks a portion of them. The V and J calls and clone size were taken over from that table, and D and trimming were inferred from the DNA. The sample records about 100,000 clones, over 75% being singletons. This sample was included in a study of blood T cell repertoires in COVID-19. Whole-study context: From T cells, B-cell-depleted T cells, or PBMCs came the material, which was cDNA or gDNA.

The TCR comes from a human donor in a cohort sampled during active COVID-19. What was sequenced was peripheral blood.

Here the CDR3 DNA reads TGTGCCAGCTCACTATCCGGGACAGGGGGGTTCGAGCAGTACTTC. Protein sequence: CASSLSGTGGFEQYF. The gene calls are TRBV18 and TRBJ2-7, with 11 nucleotides matching TRBD1. With 4 bases clipped from V and 6 bases from J, the junction kept 8 bases outside the gene matches. CDR1 is KGHSH and CDR2 is LQKENI in the germline V gene. CDR3 size: 15 residues.